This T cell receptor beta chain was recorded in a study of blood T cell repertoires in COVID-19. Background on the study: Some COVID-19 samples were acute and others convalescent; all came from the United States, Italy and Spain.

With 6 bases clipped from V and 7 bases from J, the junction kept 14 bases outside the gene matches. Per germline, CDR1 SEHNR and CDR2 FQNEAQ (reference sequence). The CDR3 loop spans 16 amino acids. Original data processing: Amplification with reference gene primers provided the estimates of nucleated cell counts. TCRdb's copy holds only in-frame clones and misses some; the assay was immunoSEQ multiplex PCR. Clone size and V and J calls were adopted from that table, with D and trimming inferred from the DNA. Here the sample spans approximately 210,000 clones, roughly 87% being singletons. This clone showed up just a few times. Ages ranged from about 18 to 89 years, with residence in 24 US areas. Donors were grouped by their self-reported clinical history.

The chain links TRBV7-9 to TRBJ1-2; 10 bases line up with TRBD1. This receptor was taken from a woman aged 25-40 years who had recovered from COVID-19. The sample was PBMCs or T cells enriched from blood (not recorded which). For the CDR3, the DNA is TGTGCCAGCAGACGTCCCGGGACAGGGGTCGGGGGTGGCTACACCTTC. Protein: CASRRPGTGVGGGYTF.